This TCR beta chain was sequenced for a study of blood T cell repertoires in COVID-19. In the study overall: Spain, Italy and the United States supplied samples that represented acute and convalescent COVID-19. From T cells, B-cell-depleted T cells, or PBMCs came the material, which was cDNA or gDNA.

CDR1 MNHEY and CDR2 SVGEGT come from the germline V gene. V lost 2 bases and J lost 3, with 22 bases in between. CDR3 length equals 18 residues. In the authors' workflow: The authors estimated nucleated cell counts from reference gene primer amplification. The repertoire was sequenced with immunoSEQ multiplex PCR; TCRdb's copy has only in-frame clones and lacks some. V, J and clone size were drawn from that table, and D and trimming were deduced from the DNA. The top ten hold roughly 4.8% of the sample, which has around 150,000 clones, around 93% seen once. Followed longitudinally, the Seattle patients had been enrolled during active infection.

The source of this sequence is a man in his thirties or forties with COVID-19, enrolled during active disease. This rearrangement joins TRBV6-2 or TRBV6-3 to TRBJ1-2, with a weak D call TRBD1 (5 bases). Material: peripheral blood. The CDR3 is CASSYQARAGPLDYGYTF. The CDR3 nucleotides read TGTGCCAGCAGTTACCAGGCCAGGGCAGGCCCCCTTGACTATGGCTACACCTTC.